This TCR beta chain was recovered during a study of control samples from healthy donors and cancer patients. Profiled with immunoSEQ multiplex PCR; TCRdb holds only in-frame clones, not every one. The table has about 150,000 clones, approximately 93% seen once. Between the trimmed V and J ends, which lost 5 bases and 2 bases, there was a span of 16 bases. This CDR3 is 16 amino acids long. Germline CDR1 is SGHTA and CDR2 is FQGNSA. The sequencing sample was made of blood. V is TRBV7-2 and J is TRBJ2-1; tentatively, D is TRBD1 or TRBD2 (5 bases each). The origin of this receptor is a woman between 40 and 55 years old in good health. The CDR3 region is CASSPPPGPTYNEQFF. In nucleotides, the CDR3 is TGTGCCAGCAGCCCCCCCCCGGGGCCAACCTACAATGAGCAGTTCTTC.